The present T cell receptor beta chain was sequenced within a study of neurological immune-mediated disorders (dated by TCRdb to about 2019). Turning to the overall study: Of the 35 or so multiple sclerosis patients, about 31 had relapsing-remitting MS and 3 had secondary progressive MS. Peripheral blood TCR-beta repertoires from patients with HTLV-I-associated myelopathy (HAM/TSP), patients with multiple sclerosis, and healthy controls were compared in the study using UMI-based sequencing. Alongside PBMC samples, the set of some 100 TCR-beta libraries contained longitudinal samples, technical triplicates, and paired CD4+ and CD8+ T-cell subsets that had been sorted. The cohort comprised some 71 subjects: about 14 HAM/TSP patients, 35 or so multiple sclerosis patients and about 20 healthy controls. Study-wide conclusions, independent of this receptor: TCR clonal expansion was highest in HAM/TSP patients and lowest in MS patients, with MS patients falling below even healthy controls. Repertoires from 18 of 34 MS patients were grouped by phylogenetic analysis into a cluster of related CDR3 sequences, suggesting a possible repertoire-level signature. No association of the MS cluster with clinical or MRI features was observed, and the need for larger cohorts was stated by the authors. Expanded clones from different subjects shared no identical CDR3 amino acid sequences, which suggests that TCR-beta repertoires were private in all groups.

This clonotype was counted at least ten times. The antigen this receptor binds is unknown. Base qualities are not recorded, but no much larger clone differs from it by a single base. cDNA was synthesized by template-switch 5'RACE using a primer carrying a 10-nucleotide random unique molecular identifier by which each TCR transcript was tagged. Each sequencing run produced over 160 million TCR-beta sequences covering 15-18 subjects. The RNeasy kit was used to extract total RNA. The KAPA Real-time Library Amplification kit was used to amplify TCR-beta VDJ regions with primers for the TCR constant region and the 5'RACE anchor. A first PCR added sample indexes and Illumina adaptors, after which a second PCR increased the library yield. After purification with Ampure beads, the TCR product of roughly 650 bp was size-selected on a 2% E-gel SizeSelection system. Library quality was checked on a Bioanalyzer, concentration was measured with Qubit, and libraries were quantified with the Kapa Library Quantification kit before pooling. An Illumina HiSeq 2500 sequenced the libraries paired-end 2 x 150 bp. To increase sequence diversity, roughly 24-32% phiX was spiked into each library pool. As for the original processing: The UMI-based MiGEC pipeline processed quality-filtered reads and removed over 80% of raw TCR sequences during error correction. VDJ genes were aligned to IMGT germline references, and clonotypes were defined by unique CDR3 amino acid sequence plus V-J genes. Clonal expansion, Shannon diversity and CDR3 relatedness (CalcPairwiseDistances, ClusterSamples) were evaluated with VDJtools, and phylogenetic trees were built with CLCbio workbench. Using coefficient-of-variation modelling across technical triplicates, the study counted a clone as expanded if it had at least 8 unique UMIs. Using fastp at Q25 and MiXCR, TCRdb reprocessed the public reads and kept productive beta chains. For every CDR3 protein sequence, its rows merge into one entry that carries the most common genes and DNA. These V and J calls originate from TCRdb's pipeline instead of the authors' own analysis. This sample holds tens of thousands of distinct CDR3 sequences; more than 5% were observed only once. Less than 1.5% of the sample is taken by the ten largest.

V is cut by 5 bases and J by 5 bases, and the space between the germline ends is 15 bases. Counted from cysteine to phenylalanine, this CDR3 has 14 amino acids. The kept DNA is CDR3 alone, 42 bases in frame from the first base. The germline V gene provides CDR1 SGHVS and CDR2 FQNEAQ. Sorted-subset TCR libraries were prepared from around 1 million sorted CD4+ or CD8+ T cells. The multiple sclerosis patients were enrolled in a US clinical protocol that evaluated disease progression with magnetic resonance imaging. Peripheral blood was subjected to Ficoll-Hypaque density gradient centrifugation to isolate PBMCs, which were then cryopreserved in liquid nitrogen. The study also sequenced paired sorted CD4+ and CD8+ subsets from healthy controls, HAM/TSP patients and MS patients.

This receptor was obtained from a woman between 18 and 29 years old with multiple sclerosis. The chain is made from TRBV7-8 and TRBJ1-1; TRBD1 is possibly the D segment (5 matching bases). The sequencing input was CD4+ T cells from blood. In nucleotide form, the sequence is TGTGCCAGCAGCCGGGGAGTCGAGGGGACTGAAGCTTTCTTT. Translation gives CASSRGVEGTEAFF.